This T cell receptor (beta chain) was sequenced for a study of blood T cell repertoires in COVID-19 (dated by TCRdb to the early 2020s). Turning to the overall study: The collaborator samples originated in the United States, Italy and Spain and spanned the acute and convalescent phases of COVID-19. The prospective study material was composed of cDNA or gDNA derived from T cells, B-cell-depleted T cells, or PBMCs. Deeply sampled blood TCRbeta repertoires from subjects exposed to, actively infected with, or recovered from COVID-19 were included in the dataset. The repertoires were released in a freely available public database intended as a resource for research on the immune response to SARS-CoV-2. The samples were drawn from two sources: the first 160 participants of the ongoing ImmuneRACE study, and 1,000 to 1,500 subjects contributed by 6 global collaborators. Nearly every sample came with metadata listing a de-identified subject ID, COVID-19 status, age in years and sex. Where available, HLA class I and class II types were obtained from metadata supplied by the sample provider rather than from assay-based typing.

V drops 5 bases and J drops 3 bases, leaving 16 bases in between. Measured from the cysteine to the phenylalanine, the CDR3 is 15 residues long. Solely the CDR3 DNA is kept, with 45 bases framed from the first base. From the germline V gene (reference sequence), CDR1 is LNHDA and CDR2 is SQIVND. Points the paper makes about the study in general: The quantity of clinical and demographic metadata differed by source and by participant and was supplied without curation.

This clone has more than one count but fewer than ten. The antigen it binds to is not known. No qualities accompany the bases; no much larger clone lies one base away. The collaborating institutions used their own protocols to collect whole blood in K2EDTA tubes. For TCRbeta analysis, collaborators shipped samples as frozen whole blood, isolated PBMCs, or DNA extracted from either of those sample types. The immunoSEQ Assay, a bias-controlled multiplex PCR, was used to amplify TCRbeta CDR3 regions from genomic DNA. The study's own analysis went as follows. Nucleated cell counts per sample were estimated from amplification of reference gene primers within the assay. To quantify the absolute abundance of each unique TCRbeta CDR3 rearrangement, sequence reads were collapsed and filtered. For each sample, productive Simpson clonality was calculated as the square root of Simpson's diversity index over productive rearrangements. The table was pulled from immuneACCESS by TCRdb, which kept in-frame rearrangements only. Such tables lose some clones; where checked, under half of the loss comes from unresolved V genes, and the rest has no known cause. Clonal size and the V and J genes are those of that table, whereas D and trimming came from the DNA. In all, the sample holds some 330,000 clones, and around 87% of those were seen once. The ten largest account for more than 3% of the sample.

In this chain, TRBV19 is recombined with TRBJ1-2; TRBD1 is a possible D gene, resting on 5 matching bases. The source is a woman between 50 and 59 years old with active or convalescent COVID-19. Sequenced material: peripheral blood. The CDR3 protein is CASSPYFQGDYGYTF. The bases read TGTGCCAGTAGTCCTTACTTCCAGGGCGACTATGGCTACACCTTC.